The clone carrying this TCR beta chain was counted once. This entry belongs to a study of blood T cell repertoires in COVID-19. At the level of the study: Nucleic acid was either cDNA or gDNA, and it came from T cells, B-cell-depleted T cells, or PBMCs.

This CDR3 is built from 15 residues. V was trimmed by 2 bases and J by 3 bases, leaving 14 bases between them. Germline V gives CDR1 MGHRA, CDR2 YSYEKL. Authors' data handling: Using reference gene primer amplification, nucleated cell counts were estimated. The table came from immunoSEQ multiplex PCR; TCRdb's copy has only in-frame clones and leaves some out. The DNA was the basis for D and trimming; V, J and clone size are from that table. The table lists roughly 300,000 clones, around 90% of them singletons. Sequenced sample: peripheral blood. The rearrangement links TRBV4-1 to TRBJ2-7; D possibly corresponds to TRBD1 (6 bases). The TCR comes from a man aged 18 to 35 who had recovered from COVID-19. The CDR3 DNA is TGCGCCAGCAGCCAACTAACAGGGATCCTCTACGAGCAGTACTTC. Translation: CASSQLTGILYEQYF.